This T cell receptor (beta chain) is from a study of blood T cell repertoires in COVID-19. In the study overall: Whether acute or convalescent, the COVID-19 samples came from the United States, Italy and Spain. T cells, B-cell-depleted T cells, or PBMCs supplied cDNA or gDNA.

Authors' analysis steps: Reference gene primer amplification gave nucleated cell count estimates. Assay: immunoSEQ multiplex PCR; the TCRdb copy retains only in-frame clones and omits some. That table furnishes V, J and clone size, whereas the DNA furnished D and trimming. The repertoire consists of 30,000 to 40,000 clones, with 80% occurring once and the leading ten covering over 13%. Germline-derived CDR1 and CDR2 are MNHNY and SVGAGI (reference sequence). The CDR3 consists of 12 residues. V shed 9 bases and J shed 7 bases, with 10 bases lying between them. This clone has more than one count but fewer than ten.

This chain connects TRBV6-6 to TRBJ1-6; TRBD1 is a possible D gene (5 bases). The specimen sequenced was peripheral blood. This sequence was found in a woman in her 70s with acute or convalescent COVID-19. The CDR3: CASGEGNSPLHF. Here the CDR3 DNA reads TGTGCCAGTGGGGAGGGGAATTCACCCCTCCACTTT.